These 30 T cell receptor beta chains were sequenced from one sample in a study of post-analysis software for immune sequencing data. Antigens for these TCRs are unknown. Study-wide points: Comparison of patients with controls showed roughly five TRBV segments more frequent in patients, TRBV5-6, TRBV5-1 and TRBV20-1 among them.

The TCR beta cDNA libraries contained unique molecular identifiers. TCRdb recomputed calls from the PCR reads with MiXCR, one row per CDR3 protein. The table shows fewer than 600,000 distinct CDR3 sequences, with roughly 46% occurring only once. Sequencing was carried out using blood. Receptor source: a girl under 18 with multiple sclerosis.

This clonotype was detected a few times. The chain joins TRBV7-2 to TRBJ2-6; D possibly corresponds to TRBD1 (7 bases). V lost 5 bases to trimming and J lost 4 bases, with 18 bases between them. The CDR3 has 17 amino acids. The V gene's germline CDR1 is SGHTA and CDR2 FQGNSA. The DNA of the CDR3 is TGTGCCAGCAGCACCTCGGAGGGGGCGTACGGGGCCAACGTCCTGACTTTC. It yields the protein CASSTSEGAYGANVLTF.

This rearrangement joins TRBV19 to TRBJ2-7; TRBD2 matches at 13 bases. V trimming: 5 bases; J trimming: 5 bases; junction bases outside the gene matches: 9. CDR3 length: 16 residues. Per the germline V gene, CDR1 is LNHDA and CDR2 is SQIVND (reference sequence). The CDR3: CASSSGLAGVVDEQYF. The CDR3 nucleotides read TGTGCCAGTAGTTCCGGACTAGCGGGAGTGGTCGACGAGCAGTACTTC.

This sequence joins TRBV4-1 and TRBJ2-5, with 7 bases aligning to TRBD2. Per the germline V gene, CDR1 is MGHRA and CDR2 is YSYEKL. V dropped 4 bases and J dropped 2; count of bases not matched to a gene: 7. The CDR3 runs 15 residues. CDR3 DNA sequence: TGCGCCAGCAGCCGACCTAGCGGAGCTCAAGAGACCCAGTACTTC. Amino acid sequence: CASSRPSGAQETQYF.

In this sample, this clonotype turned up a few times. The rearrangement links TRBV5-4 to TRBJ2-3, with 9 nucleotides matching TRBD1. The junction had 5 bases not matched to a gene; V was cut back by 4 bases and J by 5 bases. The length of the CDR3 is 14 residues. Germline-derived CDR1 and CDR2 are SGHNT and YYREEE (reference sequence). CDR3 in amino acids: CASSTDRGRDTQYF. Written as DNA, the CDR3 is TGTGCCAGCAGCACGGACAGGGGAAGAGATACGCAGTATTTT.

This clonotype was recorded a few times. The chain employs TRBV12-3 or TRBV12-4 and TRBJ2-5; D possibly corresponds to TRBD2 (5 bases). Trimming pared 3 bases from V and 5 bases from J, leaving 10 bases between. The CDR3 consists of 13 residues. The CDR3 loop is CASSFGERETQYF. The DNA for the CDR3 is TGTGCCAGCAGTTTCGGGGAACGGGAGACCCAGTACTTC.

This clonotype was counted a few times. The J gene is TRBJ2-7, the V gene TRBV12-3 or TRBV12-4; 7 nucleotides match TRBD1. Trimming removed 5 bases from V and 2 bases from J; junction bases left unmatched: 9. This CDR3 is 15 amino acids long. The CDR3 sequence is CASSLQQGTAYEQYF. The CDR3 region has the DNA TGTGCCAGCAGTCTCCAACAGGGGACGGCCTACGAGCAGTACTTC.

The table lists this clonotype with a few counts. CDR3 sequence: CSDAMDQGDEQFF. CDR3 nucleotide sequence: TGCAGCGATGCGATGGACCAAGGCGATGAGCAGTTCTTC. The chain has TRBV29-1 and TRBJ2-1; D is uncertain. Per germline, CDR1 SQVTM and CDR2 ANQGSEA. Trimming removed 7 bases from V and 8 bases from J, with 18 bases in between. The CDR3 totals 13 residues.

This chain connects TRBV11-2 to TRBJ2-3, with D unresolved. Trimming stripped 0 bases from V and 3 bases from J, with 7 bases between. The germline V gene encodes CDR1 SGHAT and CDR2 FQNNGV. This CDR3 comprises 14 residues. CDR3 region: CASSLEPDTDTQYF. The CDR3 region has the DNA TGTGCCAGCAGCTTAGAGCCGGATACAGATACGCAGTATTTT. Filled out from reference TRBV11-2 and TRBJ2-3, the complete variable domain reads EAGVAQSPRYKIIEKRQSVAFWCNPISGHATLYWYQQILGQGPKLLIQFQNNGVVDDSQLPKDRFSAERLKGVDSTLKIQPAKLEDSAVYLCASSLEPDTDTQYFGPGTRLTVL.

This clonotype was seen a few times. The chain has TRBV18 and TRBJ2-3, with no clear D. There are 13 residues in the CDR3. Germline V gives CDR1 KGHSH, CDR2 LQKENI. V lost 0 bases and J lost 2, with 3 bases in between. The chain's CDR3 is CASSPPNTDTQYF. In DNA form, the CDR3 reads TGTGCCAGCTCACCACCGAACACAGATACGCAGTATTTT.

The chain carries TRBV7-2 and TRBJ2-5; TRBD2 matches 9 bases. The J call is uncertain, as TRBJ2-7 better fits the DNA end. Germline assignment: CDR1 SGHTA and CDR2 FQGNSA. The CDR3 has 13 residues. The CDR3 DNA reads as TGTGCCAGCAGCTGGACTAGCGATGACGAGCAGTACTTC. Its translation is CASSWTSDDEQYF.

This clonotype has just a few counts. The J gene is TRBJ1-6, the V gene TRBV6-5; D is unclear. The CDR3 covers 14 residues. V lost 6 bases, J lost 5 bases, and 11 bases lay in between. Germline CDR1 MNHEY, CDR2 SVGAGI. In DNA form, the CDR3 reads TGTGCCAGCAGGTCTTTTAGGAATAATTCACCCCTCCACTTT. It specifies CASRSFRNNSPLHF.

This clonotype has more than one count but fewer than ten. The chain uses TRBV7-9 and TRBJ1-2, with D possibly matching TRBD1 (6 bases). Trimming removed 5 bases from V and 4 bases from J, with 14 bases in between. Germline CDR1 reads SEHNR; CDR2 reads FQNEAQ (reference sequence). There are 14 residues in the CDR3. The CDR3 DNA sequence: TGTGCCAGCAGCCCCGTAGGGGGAGGCTATGGCTACACCTTC. Translation gives CASSPVGGGYGYTF.

A few counts support this clonotype. The chain links TRBV4-1 to TRBJ1-2; 7 bases fit TRBD1. Per germline, CDR1 MGHRA and CDR2 YSYEKL. This CDR3 is built from 14 residues. J lost 4 bases, V lost 4 bases, and 6 bases had no gene match. The DNA for the CDR3 is TGCGCCAGCAGCCCTCATGGACAGGCCTATGGCTACACCTTC. This codes for CASSPHGQAYGYTF.

The chain couples TRBV6-2 or TRBV6-3 to TRBJ2-5; no clear D. CDR1 MNHEY and CDR2 SVGEGT come from the germline V gene. The length of the CDR3 is 16 residues. Trimming shortened V by 4 bases and J by 11 bases, and 26 bases separated the two germline ends. The CDR3 loop reads CASSSPDTRSYNEQYF. Here the CDR3 DNA reads TGTGCCAGCAGTTCACCAGACACACGCTCCTACAATGAGCAGTACTTC.

V gene TRBV7-2 combines with J gene TRBJ1-2, with 8 bases identical to TRBD1. V shed 4 bases and J 8 bases; nucleotides not matched to a gene: 15. Germline assignment: CDR1 SGHTA and CDR2 FQGNSA. The CDR3 sequence is 16 residues long. The CDR3 reads CASSSAPISTGVGYTF. The CDR3 nucleotides read TGTGCCAGCAGCTCGGCCCCGATCTCGACAGGGGTCGGCTACACCTTC.

This clonotype was observed a handful of times. The chain has TRBV7-9 and TRBJ2-3; TRBD2 matches 7 bases. There are 17 residues in the CDR3. CDR1 is SEHNR, CDR2 FQNEAQ, per germline (reference sequence). V was clipped by 5 bases and J by 2 bases; unmatched bases: 13. CDR3 nucleotides: TGTGCCAGCAGCCCTGCCCAAGGCGGGAGAAACACAGATACGCAGTATTTT. Translation gives CASSPAQGGRNTDTQYF.

This rearrangement joins TRBV10-3 to TRBJ2-1; 10 bases fit TRBD2. Per the germline V gene, CDR1 is ENHRY and CDR2 is SYGVKD. There are 15 residues in the CDR3. V was clipped by 3 bases and J by 5 bases; unmatched bases: 4. The CDR3 DNA reads as TGTGCCATCAGTGATGGAACTAGCGGGGACAATGAGCAGTTCTTC. Protein: CAISDGTSGDNEQFF.

This clonotype came up a few times. This sequence joins TRBV6-5 and TRBJ2-6; 8 bases agree with TRBD2. After removal of 6 bases from V and 0 bases from J, the junction contained 1 base not matched to a gene. Looked up from germline, CDR1 is MNHEY and CDR2 is SVGAGI. This CDR3 contains 15 residues. CDR3 in DNA: TGTGCCAGCAGCCGGGGGGGCTCTGGGGCCAACGTCCTGACTTTC. It encodes CASSRGGSGANVLTF.

This clonotype has a handful of counts. CDR3 in amino acids: CASSPGLANYEQYF. CDR3 sequence (DNA): TGCGCCAGCAGCCCGGGACTCGCAAACTACGAGCAGTACTTC. The V gene is TRBV5-1, the J gene TRBJ2-7; TRBD2 might be the D (6 bases). This CDR3 comprises 14 residues. Trimming took 4 bases from V and 3 from J, leaving 14 bases between them. The germline CDR1 and CDR2 sequences are SGHRS and YFSETQ.

The rearrangement uses TRBV29-1 and TRBJ1-2; TRBD1 might be the D (5 bases). CDR3 length equals 12 residues. The germline V gene has CDR1 SQVTM and CDR2 ANQGSEA. Deletions cut 3 bases from V and 5 bases from J, with 10 bases between. CDR3 in amino acids: CSVETGDYGYTF. In DNA, the CDR3 is TGCAGCGTTGAGACGGGGGATTATGGCTACACCTTC.

The chain joins TRBV7-9 to TRBJ2-7; TRBD1 aligns across 7 bases. CDR3 length equals 14 residues. CDR1 is SEHNR, CDR2 FQNEAQ, per germline (reference sequence). The V and J ends lost 5 bases and 2 bases, in that order; junction bases with no gene match: 6. The CDR3 region has the DNA TGTGCCAGCAGCCCCCATGGACAGGCCTACGAGCAGTACTTC. It encodes CASSPHGQAYEQYF.

The genes are TRBV4-2 and TRBJ1-4, with D unclear. V was clipped by 3 bases and J by 7 bases, with 9 bases between them. The germline V gene encodes CDR1 LGHNA and CDR2 YNFKEQ. This CDR3 is 13 amino acids long. The CDR3 DNA sequence: TGTGCCAGCAGCCAGGAAAGAGGTGAAAAACTGTTTTTT. Its translation is CASSQERGEKLFF.

The V and J genes are TRBV5-5 and TRBJ2-7; no clear D gene. This CDR3 has 16 amino acids. The V gene lost 4 bases and the J gene lost 0 bases, with 17 bases spanning the gap. Germline CDR1 is SGHKS and CDR2 is YYEKEE (reference sequence). In DNA, the CDR3 is TGTGCCAGCAGCCCTGGAATAGGGCTAAACTCCTACGAGCAGTACTTC. Encoded protein: CASSPGIGLNSYEQYF.

This clonotype was recorded a few times. The chain uses TRBV12-3 or TRBV12-4 and TRBJ2-1; 11 bases line up with TRBD1. J lost 14 bases, V lost 6 bases, and 3 bases had no gene match. The CDR3 runs to 11 residues. CDR3 bases: TGTGCCAGCAGCGCGGGACAGGGGGAGTTCTTC. This codes for CASSAGQGEFF.

The chain carries TRBV20-1 and TRBJ2-1, with D uncertain. V gave up 1 base and J gave up 0 bases, with 19 bases separating them. The CDR3 is 18 residues long. CDR1 and CDR2 (germline): DFQATT, SNEGSKA (reference sequence). CDR3 region: CSARVPKAATLSYNEQFF. The DNA for the CDR3 is TGCAGTGCTAGAGTGCCTAAGGCAGCAACCCTCTCCTACAATGAGCAGTTCTTC.

V usage is TRBV5-6 and J usage is TRBJ2-7; 8 positions agree with TRBD1. This CDR3 region has 13 residues. V shed 4 bases and J 6 bases; nucleotides not matched to a gene: 6. Germline V CDR1 and CDR2: SGHDT, YYEEEE. CDR3 DNA sequence: TGTGCCAGCAGCAAAGGACAGGGTTTCGAGCAGTACTTC. Translated: CASSKGQGFEQYF.

This sequence joins TRBV28 and TRBJ1-2; D remains ambiguous. Trimming took 6 bases from V and 1 from J, leaving 6 bases between them. The CDR3 extends over 12 amino acids. From germline, CDR1 is MDHEN and CDR2 SYDVKM. This CDR3 is CASRRSNYGYTF. CDR3 coding DNA: TGTGCCAGCAGAAGGAGTAACTATGGCTACACCTTC.

In its sample, this clonotype was seen a few times. V is TRBV20-1 and J is TRBJ1-1, with unresolved D. Per the germline V gene, CDR1 is DFQATT and CDR2 is SNEGSKA (reference sequence). V shed 5 bases and J shed 1 base, with 11 bases lying between them. The length of the CDR3 is 13 residues. CDR3 DNA sequence: TGCAGTGCTGGCTTCCGGGGGAACACTGAAGCTTTCTTT. Its translation is CSAGFRGNTEAFF.

This clonotype was detected only a few times. The chain combines TRBV12-3 or TRBV12-4 with TRBJ2-5; D tentatively fits TRBD1 or TRBD2 (8 bases each). The V gene lost 6 bases and the J gene lost 11 bases, with 25 bases spanning the gap. This CDR3 spans 15 amino acids. CDR3 nucleotide sequence: TGTGCCAGCAGCCAGGGGGCGGGAGGTCTCGATGAGCAGTACTTC. Translating it yields CASSQGAGGLDEQYF.

This chain connects TRBV20-1 to TRBJ2-7; D possibly corresponds to TRBD1 (6 bases). Germline CDR1 reads DFQATT; CDR2 reads SNEGSKA (reference sequence). The CDR3 extends over 14 amino acids. The germline V and J ends were trimmed by 4 bases and 2 bases, with 15 bases remaining between them. The CDR3, as DNA: TGCAGTGCTACGCGGGTGGACAGACCCTACGAGCAGTACTTC. Translation gives CSATRVDRPYEQYF.